The 17 T cell receptor beta chains given below trace back to one sample, sequenced in a study of CD4+ T cells in melanoma. TCRdb's copy holds only in-frame clones and misses some; the assay was immunoSEQ multiplex PCR. The sample has 13,000 to 15,000 clones, around 70% seen once. The sample was cells from a culture (not recorded whether cultured in vitro). The receptor set was obtained from a human donor with melanoma.

This chain joins TRBV5-1 and TRBJ2-1; a possible D gene is TRBD1 (5 bases). This CDR3 comprises 16 residues. Germline CDR1 and CDR2: SGHRS and YFSETQ. V lost 0 bases and J 0 bases, leaving 10 bases between the germline ends. CDR3 loop: CASSLEQAVSYNEQFF. CDR3 nucleotides: TGCGCCAGCAGCTTGGAACAGGCGGTCTCCTACAATGAGCAGTTCTTC.

The rearrangement links TRBV7-2 to TRBJ1-5; D may be TRBD1 (6 bases). Germline V gene lookup returns CDR1 SGHTA and CDR2 FQGNSA. Trimming removed 5 bases at V and 4 bases at J, with 15 bases between. The CDR3 has 15 amino acids. CDR3: CASSTGQAKNQPQHF. CDR3 nucleotide sequence: TGTGCCAGCAGCACGGGACAAGCCAAGAATCAGCCCCAGCATTTT.

This clone was detected only a few times. The rearrangement joins TRBV4-2 to TRBJ1-3, with D tentatively TRBD1 (6 bases). The ends were cut back, 1 base at V and 13 bases at J, with 14 bases in the middle. In germline, CDR1 is LGHNA, CDR2 YNFKEQ. This CDR3 has 13 amino acids. The CDR3 bases are TGTGCCAGCAGCCAAGTGGATCCGCAGGGGATATATTTT. It encodes CASSQVDPQGIYF.

This clone was counted only a few times. This rearrangement joins TRBV7-9 to TRBJ1-2; tentative D call: TRBD1 (6 bases). Germline V gene lookup returns CDR1 SEHNR and CDR2 FQNEAQ (reference sequence). Trimming took 1 base from V and 4 from J, leaving 13 bases between them. The CDR3 length is 15 residues. The CDR3 protein is CASSLELTGLYGYTF. DNA of the CDR3: TGTGCCAGCAGCTTAGAACTGACAGGCCTCTATGGCTACACCTTC. Looking up the rest from reference TRBV7-9 and TRBJ1-2 gives the full variable domain: DTGVSQNPRHKITKRGQNVTFRCDPISEHNRLYWYRQTLGQGPEFLTYFQNEAQLEKSRLLSDRFSAERPKGSFSTLEIQRTEQGDSAMYLCASSLELTGLYGYTFGSGTRLTVV.

The genes are TRBV5-4 and TRBJ2-1; D is unresolved. Germline V gene data show CDR1 as SGHNT and CDR2 as YYREEE (reference sequence). Trimming shortened V by 2 bases and J by 7 bases, and 13 bases separated the two germline ends. The CDR3 loop spans 14 amino acids. CDR3 region: CASSLRPRANEQFF. The CDR3 region has the DNA TGTGCCAGCAGCTTAAGGCCTCGGGCAAATGAGCAGTTCTTC.

The genes are TRBV5-1 and TRBJ1-6, with TRBD1 matching 9 bases. V shed 4 bases and J 7 bases; nucleotides not matched to a gene: 6. The CDR3 loop spans 15 amino acids. Germline-derived CDR1 and CDR2 are SGHRS and YFSETQ. The CDR3 DNA follows: TGCGCCAGCAGCCTACCGACAGGGGGGAATTCACCCCTCCACTTT. Protein sequence: CASSLPTGGNSPLHF.

This clone was detected a few times. The V call is TRBV7-2, the J call TRBJ1-5; a possible D gene is TRBD1 (6 bases). From germline, CDR1 is SGHTA and CDR2 FQGNSA. The CDR3 has 15 amino acids. With 3 bases removed from V and 7 bases from J, the gap between germline ends came to 16 bases. Here the CDR3 DNA reads TGTGCCAGCAGCTTGGGTTGGGGGCCGGGCCAGCCCCAGCATTTT. Amino acids: CASSLGWGPGQPQHF.

The chain employs TRBV2 and TRBJ1-1, with unresolved D. V lost 5 bases and J 2 bases, leaving 9 bases between the germline ends. CDR3 size: 13 residues. From germline, CDR1 is SNHLY and CDR2 FYNNEI. DNA for the CDR3: TGTGCCAGCAGTCCCCCAAAAAACACTGAAGCTTTCTTT. As protein: CASSPPKNTEAFF.

In the case of this clone: One junction end disagrees with the germline gene, perhaps due to a read error. The V call is TRBV30, the J call TRBJ2-7; 11 nucleotides match TRBD1. Per the germline V gene, CDR1 is GTSNPN and CDR2 is SVGIG (reference sequence). The length of the CDR3 is 12 residues. The chain's CDR3 is CAWSAGTGGRIF. CDR3 nucleotides: TGTGCCTGGAGTGCCGGGACAGGGGGTCGCATTTTC.

The V gene is TRBV9, the J gene TRBJ2-2; the D call may be TRBD1 or TRBD2 (5 bases each). CDR1 is SGDLS and CDR2 is YYNGEE in the germline V gene. The CDR3 spans 15 residues. Between the trimmed V and J ends, which lost 0 bases and 6 bases, there was a span of 12 bases. CDR3 sequence (DNA): TGTGCCAGCAGCGTAGAGGGACGAGGGCCCGGGGAGCTGTTTTTT. Protein: CASSVEGRGPGELFF.

The J gene is TRBJ1-1, the V gene TRBV5-1; tentatively, D is TRBD1 (6 bases). This CDR3 contains 14 residues. The germline gives CDR1 SGHRS, CDR2 YFSETQ. Trimming shortened V by 1 base and J by 4 bases, and 11 bases separated the two germline ends. CDR3 residues: CASSLFYRATEAFF. In nucleotides, the CDR3 is TGCGCCAGCAGCTTGTTCTACAGGGCCACTGAAGCTTTCTTT.

V is TRBV5-1 and J is TRBJ2-7; 8 bases agree with TRBD2. The V and J ends lost 4 bases and 4 bases, in that order; junction bases with no gene match: 7. This CDR3 spans 14 amino acids. Germline assignment: CDR1 SGHRS and CDR2 YFSETQ. The CDR3 loop reads CASSPGTGGYEQYF. The CDR3 coding sequence is TGCGCCAGCAGCCCGGGGACGGGAGGGTACGAGCAGTACTTC.

The chain recombines TRBV5-5 with TRBJ1-5; no firm D call. Trimming stripped 3 bases from V and 6 bases from J, with 13 bases between. CDR1 and CDR2 (germline): SGHKS, YYEKEE (reference sequence). The CDR3 sequence is 14 residues long. The CDR3 DNA reads TGTGCCAGCAGCTACGGGGATAGACGTCAGCCCCAGCATTTT. Translating gives CASSYGDRRQPQHF.

The J gene is TRBJ2-3, the V gene TRBV30; weak D call: TRBD2 (6 bases). This CDR3 comprises 12 residues. Trimming left V 5 bases short and J 0 bases short, with 6 bases between. In germline, CDR1 is GTSNPN, CDR2 SVGIG (reference sequence). In DNA form, the CDR3 reads TGTGCCTGGGCGGGGAGCACAGATACGCAGTATTTT. It specifies CAWAGSTDTQYF. The full variable domain, its missing parts supplied by reference TRBV30 and TRBJ2-3, is SQTIHQWPATLVQPVGSPLSLECTVEGTSNPNLYWYRQAAGRGLQLLFYSVGIGQISSEVPQNLSASRPQDRQFILSSKKLLLSDSGFYLCAWAGSTDTQYFGPGTRLTVL.

The V gene is TRBV28, the J gene TRBJ2-7; D is perhaps TRBD2 (6 bases). V lost 6 bases to trimming and J lost 4 bases, with 16 bases between them. The germline V gene encodes CDR1 MDHEN and CDR2 SYDVKM. The CDR3 is made up of 14 amino acids. CDR3 loop: CASSPPPRGYEQYF. In DNA, the CDR3 is TGTGCCAGCAGCCCGCCCCCCCGGGGGTACGAGCAGTACTTC.

This chain links TRBV4-1 with TRBJ2-5; a weak D match, TRBD2 (6 bases). V shed 4 bases and J shed 2 bases, with 11 bases lying between them. Germline values: CDR1 MGHRA, CDR2 YSYEKL. The CDR3 is made up of 14 amino acids. The CDR3 spells CASSRGLTQETQYF. In DNA form, the CDR3 reads TGCGCCAGCAGCCGGGGACTGACGCAAGAGACCCAGTACTTC.

This clone has just one count. The genes are TRBV7-2 and TRBJ2-7, with D possibly TRBD2 on 5 matching bases. Germline V CDR1 and CDR2: SGHTA, FQGNSA. CDR3 length: 13 amino acids. Trimming cost V 5 bases and J 3 bases, with 11 bases left between them. The CDR3 nucleotides are TGTGCCAGCAGCCCTCTGGAGGACTACGAGCAGTACTTC. Protein: CASSPLEDYEQYF.